The rows below give T cell receptor beta chains drawn from one sample of a study of long-term antiretroviral therapy in people with HIV. Produced via immunoSEQ multiplex PCR; TCRdb's table is partial and in-frame only. The data show some 28,000 clones, nearly 95% seen once. The specimen comprised unsorted PBMCs, sampled 6 to 6.5 years after starting antiretroviral therapy. The source is a man aged 30 to 45 with HIV. CDR3s include the opening cysteine and the closing phenylalanine or tryptophan. The order of the fields is J gene, CDR3 length, clone size, D gene, V gene, CDR3 protein, CDR3 DNA. D genes are given only for firm matches. Not every row has a clone size; where given, it reads once, few, many or a size class.

TRBJ2-1	15	-	TRBD2	TRBV7-3	CASSPGLAENNEQFF	TGTGCCAGCAGCCCGGGACTAGCGGAGAACAATGAGCAGTTCTTC
TRBJ1-6	20	-	-	TRBV21-1	CASSHQNGPGEGSYNSPLHF	TGTGCCAGCAGCCATCAGAACGGACCAGGGGAAGGATCCTATAATTCACCCCTCCACTTT
TRBJ2-1	15	-	-	TRBV12-2	CASRSSGRASNEQFF	TGTGCAAGTCGCTCTAGCGGGAGGGCCTCCAATGAGCAGTTCTTC
TRBJ1-1	15	-	TRBD1	TRBV19	CASSIGTAGRTEAFF	TGTGCCAGTAGTATTGGGACAGCGGGTCGTACTGAAGCTTTCTTT
TRBJ1-1	13	-	-	TRBV25-1	CASSAQAGTEAFF	TGTGCCAGCAGTGCCCAGGCGGGCACTGAAGCTTTCTTT
TRBJ2-7	15	once	TRBD1	TRBV5-1	CASSYDGTASYEQYF	TGCGCCAGCAGCTATGACGGGACAGCCTCCTACGAGCAGTACTTC
TRBJ1-5	13	-	-	TRBV27	CASSPRGNQPQHF	TGTGCCAGCAGTCCTAGGGGCAATCAGCCCCAGCATTTT
TRBJ1-6	15	-	-	TRBV11-2	CASSLEWGGNSPLHF	TGTGCCAGCAGCTTAGAATGGGGCGGCAATTCACCCCTCCACTTT
TRBJ1-2	14	-	-	TRBV9	CASSVATDNYGYTF	TGTGCCAGCAGCGTAGCTACGGATAACTATGGCTACACCTTC
TRBJ2-3	16	once	TRBD1	TRBV10-3	CAISEGTGGINDTQYF	TGTGCCATCAGTGAAGGGACAGGGGGTATCAACGATACGCAGTATTTT
TRBJ2-7	12	-	TRBD1	TRBV29-1	CSVVQGAEEQYF	TGCAGCGTTGTCCAGGGGGCAGAAGAGCAGTACTTC
TRBJ1-6	15	-	TRBD1	TRBV2	CASSTYRGNNSPLHF	TGTGCCAGCAGTACCTACAGGGGAAATAATTCACCCCTCCACTTT
TRBJ2-5	15	-	-	TRBV9	CASSVSGTAVSAQYF	TGTGCCAGCAGCGTATCCGGGACGGCCGTATCAGCCCAGTACTTC
TRBJ2-4	13	-	-	TRBV6-5	CATYRTSNDIQYF	TGTGCCACCTACAGGACGAGTAATGACATTCAGTACTTC
TRBJ2-7	15	-	TRBD2	TRBV9	CASSVGGGEIYEQYF	TGTGCCAGCAGCGTAGGCGGGGGAGAAATCTACGAGCAGTACTTC
TRBJ2-2	14	-	TRBD1	TRBV19	CASSTTGATGELFF	TGTGCCAGTAGTACCACAGGGGCAACCGGGGAGCTGTTTTTT
TRBJ2-1	14	-	TRBD2	TRBV29-1	CSVEGRGGYNEQFF	TGCAGCGTTGAAGGGCGCGGGGGATACAATGAGCAGTTCTTC
TRBJ2-1	9	-	-	TRBV6-1	CASDNDRFF	TGTGCCAGCGATAACGACAGGTTCTTC
TRBJ2-7	15	-	TRBD1	TRBV4-1	CASSHPGQGTYEQYF	TGCGCCAGCAGCCACCCGGGACAGGGGACCTACGAGCAGTACTTC
TRBJ2-3	16	once	-	TRBV4-2	CASSHAYGGGTDTQYF	TGTGCCAGCAGCCACGCTTATGGAGGAGGAACAGATACGCAGTATTTT
TRBJ1-5	15	-	-	TRBV27	CASSPQGWSNQPQHF	TGTGCCAGCAGTCCACAGGGCTGGAGCAATCAGCCCCAGCATTTT